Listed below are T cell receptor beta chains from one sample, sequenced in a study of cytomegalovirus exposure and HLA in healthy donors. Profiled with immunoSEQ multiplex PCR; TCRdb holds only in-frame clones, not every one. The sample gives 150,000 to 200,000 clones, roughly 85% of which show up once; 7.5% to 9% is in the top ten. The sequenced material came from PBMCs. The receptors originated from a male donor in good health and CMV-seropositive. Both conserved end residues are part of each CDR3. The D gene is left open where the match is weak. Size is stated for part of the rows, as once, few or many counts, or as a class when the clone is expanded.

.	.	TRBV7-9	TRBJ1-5	CASSFQARQPQHF	TGTGCCAGCAGCTTTCAGGCTCGTCAGCCCCAGCATTTT
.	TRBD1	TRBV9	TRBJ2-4	CASSVGQGAKNIQYF	TGTGCCAGCAGCGTAGGACAGGGAGCCAAAAACATTCAGTACTTC
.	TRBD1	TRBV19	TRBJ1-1	CASSTGQGFTEAFF	TGTGCCAGTAGTACCGGACAGGGGTTCACTGAAGCTTTCTTT
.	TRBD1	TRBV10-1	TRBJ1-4	CASSTGESSNEKLFF	TGCGCCAGCTCGACAGGGGAGAGTTCTAATGAAAAACTGTTTTTT
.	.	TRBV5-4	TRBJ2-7	CASSPGLGTTYEQYF	TGTGCCAGCAGCCCGGGTCTCGGCACTACCTACGAGCAGTACTTC
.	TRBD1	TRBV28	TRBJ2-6	CASSPRDRSLAGANVLTF	TGTGCCAGCAGTCCCCGGGACAGGTCCCTCGCTGGGGCCAACGTCCTGACTTTC
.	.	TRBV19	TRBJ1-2	CASRTGLTGYGYTF	TGTGCCAGCCGCACAGGGTTGACGGGCTATGGCTACACCTTC
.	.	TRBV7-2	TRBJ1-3	CASSLGALRGLSGNTIYF	TGTGCCAGCAGCTTAGGAGCCCTCAGGGGCCTCTCTGGAAACACCATATATTTT
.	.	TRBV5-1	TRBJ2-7	CASSSRDIAYEQYF	TGCGCCAGCAGCTCGAGGGACATCGCCTACGAGCAGTACTTC
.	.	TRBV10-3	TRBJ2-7	CAISESGGRNEQYF	TGTGCCATCAGTGAGTCGGGGGGGCGGAACGAGCAGTACTTC
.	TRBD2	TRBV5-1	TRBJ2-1	CASSFISDGRAPNEQFF	TGCGCCAGCAGCTTCATTTCGGATGGGAGGGCCCCCAATGAGCAGTTCTTC
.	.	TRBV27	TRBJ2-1	CASSLFGREQFF	TGTGCCAGCAGTTTATTTGGCAGGGAACAGTTCTTC
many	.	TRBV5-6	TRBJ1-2	CASSLSQGANYGYTF	TGTGCCAGCAGCTTATCACAGGGTGCTAACTATGGCTACACCTTC
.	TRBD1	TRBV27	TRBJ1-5	CASSSSGQGRQPQHF	TGTGCCAGCAGTTCATCGGGACAGGGTCGACAGCCCCAGCATTTT
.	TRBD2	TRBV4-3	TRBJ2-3	CASSQDEGLAVEGADTQYF	TGCGCCAGCAGCCAAGATGAGGGACTAGCGGTAGAAGGTGCAGATACGCAGTATTTT
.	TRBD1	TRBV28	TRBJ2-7	CALGQGPHEQYF	TGTGCCCTTGGACAGGGTCCCCACGAGCAGTACTTC
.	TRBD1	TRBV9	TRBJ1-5	CASFPFWDRRGSNQPQHF	TGTGCCAGTTTTCCCTTTTGGGACAGGCGTGGGAGCAATCAGCCCCAGCATTTT
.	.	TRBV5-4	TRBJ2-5	CASSSGQETQYF	TGTGCCAGCAGCTCGGGGCAAGAGACCCAGTACTTC
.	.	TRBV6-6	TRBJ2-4	CASSYMTGLGVNSQYF	TGTGCCAGCAGTTACATGACCGGTCTAGGGGTAAACAGTCAGTACTTC
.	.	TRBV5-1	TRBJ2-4	CASSSGNIQYF	TGCGCCAGCAGCTCGGGGAACATTCAGTACTTC
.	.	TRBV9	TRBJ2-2	CASSVSQGSSWAGELFF	TGTGCCAGCAGCGTTTCACAGGGATCAAGTTGGGCCGGGGAGCTGTTTTTT
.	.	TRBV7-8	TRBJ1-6	CASSSDLNSPLHF	TGTGCCAGCAGTTCGGACTTGAATTCACCCCTCCACTTT
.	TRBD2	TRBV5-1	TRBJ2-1	CASSLVGGANNEQFF	TGCGCCAGCAGCTTGGTCGGGGGGGCAAACAATGAGCAGTTCTTC
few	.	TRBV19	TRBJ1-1	CASSHQGLLSMNTEAFF	TGTGCCAGTAGTCATCAGGGATTACTCTCCATGAACACTGAAGCTTTCTTT
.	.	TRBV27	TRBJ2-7	CASSEQGGAYEQYF	TGTGCCAGCAGTGAACAGGGTGGGGCCTACGAGCAGTACTTC
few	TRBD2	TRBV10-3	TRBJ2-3	CAIRLGTSGSTDTQYF	TGTGCCATCAGACTCGGGACTAGCGGGAGCACAGATACGCAGTATTTT
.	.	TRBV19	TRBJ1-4	CASNPRLGSEKLFF	TGTGCCAGTAACCCTCGATTGGGGAGTGAAAAACTGTTTTTT
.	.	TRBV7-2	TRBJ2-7	CASSLAGGLGEQYF	TGTGCCAGCAGCTTAGCGGGAGGTTTGGGTGAGCAGTACTTC
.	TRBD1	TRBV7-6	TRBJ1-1	CASSSTNPGQGTEAFF	TGTGCCAGCAGCTCGACCAATCCGGGACAGGGGACTGAAGCTTTCTTT
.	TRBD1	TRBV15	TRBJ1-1	CATEQGAGTEAFF	TGTGCCACTGAACAGGGGGCTGGCACTGAAGCTTTCTTT
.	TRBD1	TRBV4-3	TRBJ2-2	CASSQAGDRNTGELFF	TGCGCCAGCAGCCAAGCAGGGGACAGGAACACCGGGGAGCTGTTTTTT
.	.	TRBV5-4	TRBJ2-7	CASSLVSGGGATYEQYF	TGTGCCAGCAGCTTGGTGAGTGGAGGGGGCGCGACCTACGAGCAGTACTTC
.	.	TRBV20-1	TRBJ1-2	CSGTPLYGYTF	TGCAGTGGGACACCACTATATGGCTACACCTTC
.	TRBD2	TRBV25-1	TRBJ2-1	CASSSRLAGDNEQFF	TGTGCCAGCAGTTCAAGACTAGCGGGAGATAATGAGCAGTTCTTC
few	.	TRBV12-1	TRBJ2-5	CASSFGWRRAGGPETQYF	TGTGCCAGCAGCTTTGGTTGGCGCAGAGCGGGGGGGCCGGAGACCCAGTACTTC
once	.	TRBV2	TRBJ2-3	CASSRDFRADTQYF	TGTGCCAGCAGCCGGGACTTTAGGGCAGATACGCAGTATTTT
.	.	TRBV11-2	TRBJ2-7	CASSLGLDYEQYF	TGTGCCAGCAGCTTAGGGCTCGACTACGAGCAGTACTTC
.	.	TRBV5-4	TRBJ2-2	CASSPLKTTTGELFF	TGTGCCAGCAGCCCCCTGAAAACAACCACCGGGGAGCTGTTTTTT
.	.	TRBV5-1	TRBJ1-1	CASSQPGKSEAFF	TGCGCCAGCAGCCAACCAGGGAAATCTGAAGCTTTCTTT
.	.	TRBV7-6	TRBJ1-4	CASSPGGESNEKLFF	TGTGCCAGCAGCCCCGGGGGGGAGTCTAATGAAAAACTGTTTTTT